The 9 T cell receptor beta chains below all came from one sample that was sequenced in a study of blood T cell repertoires in COVID-19. Method: immunoSEQ multiplex PCR; TCRdb's copy keeps in-frame clones and lacks some. Of some 380,000 clones in the sample, nearly 90% were seen once. Sequencing input: PBMCs or T cells enriched from blood (not recorded which). The receptors stem from a woman aged 40 to 55 with acute COVID-19.

The chain employs TRBV5-5 and TRBJ1-6; D remains ambiguous. Germline CDR1 and CDR2: SGHKS and YYEKEE (reference sequence). The CDR3 has 14 amino acids. V was shortened by 0 bases and J by 13 bases, with 14 bases between the two germline ends. CDR3 sequence reads: CASSLVEPNEPLHF. The CDR3 DNA follows: TGTGCCAGCAGCTTGGTCGAACCGAATGAGCCCCTCCACTTT.

The chain uses TRBV7-9 and TRBJ2-2; tentatively, D is TRBD1 (5 bases). The germline V gene encodes CDR1 SEHNR and CDR2 FQNEAQ (reference sequence). The V end lost 6 bases, the J end lost 4 bases, and 12 bases lay between the germline ends. CDR3 length equals 14 residues. The CDR3 DNA reads TGTGCCAGCAGTCAGCGAGACAGCACCGGGGAGCTGTTTTTT. It codes for CASSQRDSTGELFF.

This chain joins TRBV19 and TRBJ2-1; TRBD2 matches at 8 bases. CDR3 length: 14 residues. V lost 5 bases to trimming and J lost 7 bases; unmatched junction nucleotides: 7. Germline V gene sequence: CDR1 LNHDA, CDR2 SQIVND (reference sequence). The CDR3 loop is CASSEAGVGNEQFF. The CDR3 DNA reads as TGTGCCAGTAGTGAAGCGGGGGTGGGGAATGAGCAGTTCTTC.

There are a few counts of this clone. V and J are TRBV7-9 and TRBJ1-3; 8 bases are shared with TRBD1. The J segment lost 3 bases and the V segment lost 5 bases, leaving 18 bases of the junction unmatched. The CDR3 extends over 19 amino acids. In germline, CDR1 is SEHNR, CDR2 FQNEAQ (reference sequence). CDR3 residues: CASSKRRLDRDVLGNTIYF. CDR3 nucleotide sequence: TGTGCCAGCAGCAAAAGGCGGCTGGACAGGGATGTCCTTGGAAACACCATATATTTT.

The rearrangement links TRBV19 to TRBJ1-4; no definite D call. The germline gives CDR1 LNHDA, CDR2 SQIVND (reference sequence). CDR3 length equals 17 residues. Deletions cut 5 bases from V and 1 base from J, with 17 bases between. CDR3 nucleotides: TGTGCCAGTAGTCCCTCGGGTCTCGATGGAACTAATGAAAAACTGTTTTTT. Protein product: CASSPSGLDGTNEKLFF. The variable domain in full, with the rest retrieved from reference TRBV19 and TRBJ1-4, is DGGITQSPKYLFRKEGQNVTLSCEQNLNHDAMYWYRQDPGQGLRLIYYSQIVNDFQKGDIAEGYSVSREKKESFPLTVTSAQKNPTAFYLCASSPSGLDGTNEKLFFGSGTQLSVL.

DNA for the CDR3: TGTGCCAGCAGCAAGGACTTGACAGATACGCAGTATTTT. Translating it yields CASSKDLTDTQYF. The chain has TRBV7-9 and TRBJ2-3; D possibly corresponds to TRBD2 (5 bases). From germline, CDR1 is SEHNR and CDR2 FQNEAQ (reference sequence). The CDR3 totals 13 residues. The germline V and J ends were trimmed by 5 bases and 3 bases, with 9 bases remaining between them.

J is TRBJ1-1 and V is TRBV3-1 (or the pseudogene TRBV3-2); D gene ambiguous. In germline, CDR1 is LGHDT, CDR2 YNNKEL (reference sequence). V lost 0 bases and J lost 1, with 3 bases in between. This CDR3 comprises 13 residues. CDR3 sequence reads: CASSQDRNTEAFF. The CDR3 bases are TGTGCCAGCAGCCAAGATAGGAACACTGAAGCTTTCTTT.

The chain is built from TRBV18 and TRBJ1-2; a weak D match, TRBD1 (6 bases). This CDR3 is built from 15 residues. Germline V gives CDR1 KGHSH, CDR2 LQKENI. V shed 2 bases and J shed 3 bases, with 13 bases lying between them. CDR3 loop: CASSPGGARDYGYTF. The CDR3 nucleotides read TGTGCCAGCTCACCAGGGGGGGCACGCGACTATGGCTACACCTTC.

This chain uses TRBV6-1 with TRBJ2-1, with 9 bases matching TRBD1. V was clipped by 4 bases and J by 5 bases; unmatched bases: 12. The germline V gene encodes CDR1 MNHNS and CDR2 SASEGT. This CDR3 has 17 amino acids. CDR3 bases: TGTGCCAGCAGTGTCCCCTTGGACAGGGGATCCAACAATGAGCAGTTCTTC. Protein: CASSVPLDRGSNNEQFF.